Below, 10 T cell receptor beta chains from the same sample are listed, as sequenced in a study of PD-L1 blockade in urothelial cancer listed by TCRdb under 2017. Libraries were prepared through the immunoSEQ multiplex PCR assay. TCRdb's version of the immuneACCESS table is confined to in-frame rearrangements and falls short of the full clone set. An unresolved V gene accounts for under half of the shortfall where checked; the remainder is of unknown origin. The sample yields tens of thousands of clones; approximately 78% were counted once. Together, the top ten hold roughly 1.8% of the sample. The sample's time point label, in plain terms: pretreatment peripheral blood. The sample consisted of PBMCs, taken around atezolizumab (anti-PD-L1) treatment. The receptors here all came from a man between 45 and 60 years old with urothelial cancer.

The chain uses TRBV4-2 and TRBJ1-2; 7 bases fit TRBD1. Germline V gene sequence: CDR1 LGHNA, CDR2 YNFKEQ. The CDR3 is 12 residues long. Trimming took 4 bases from V and 6 from J; bases not matched to a gene: 2. CDR3 sequence reads: CASSRDSNGYTF. The CDR3, as DNA: TGTGCCAGCAGCCGGGACAGCAATGGCTACACCTTC.

The CDR3 loop is CASSQDRGLVMGKGYEQYF. CDR3 coding DNA: TGTGCCAGCAGCCAAGATCGGGGACTAGTCATGGGCAAGGGGTACGAGCAGTACTTC. The V gene is TRBV14, the J gene TRBJ2-7, with TRBD2 identical over 8 bases. The CDR3 is 19 amino acids. In germline, CDR1 is SGHDN, CDR2 FVKESK. V dropped 0 bases and J dropped 4; count of bases not matched to a gene: 17.

The gene calls are TRBV5-5 and TRBJ2-3, with 9 bases matching TRBD2. This CDR3 region has 17 residues. Germline loops: CDR1 SGHKS, CDR2 YYEKEE (reference sequence). Trimming removed 4 bases from V and 1 base from J; junction bases left unmatched: 10. CDR3 in amino acids: CASSLLQTSGGTDTQYF. DNA of the CDR3: TGTGCCAGCAGCCTCTTACAGACTAGCGGCGGCACAGATACGCAGTATTTT.

V is TRBV4-1 and J is TRBJ1-2; perhaps TRBD1 as D (5 bases). This CDR3 comprises 14 residues. CDR1 MGHRA and CDR2 YSYEKL come from the germline V gene. The V end lost 1 base, the J end lost 7 bases, and 13 bases lay between the germline ends. The CDR3 region is CASSQAGVVVGYTF. The CDR3 DNA is TGCGCCAGCAGCCAAGCGGGGGTGGTGGTTGGCTACACCTTC.

The V and J genes are TRBV18 and TRBJ2-7, with D tentatively TRBD2 (6 bases). Between the trimmed V and J ends, which lost 3 bases and 3 bases, there was a span of 15 bases. Germline V gene data show CDR1 as KGHSH and CDR2 as LQKENI. This CDR3 region has 15 residues. In DNA, the CDR3 is TGTGCCAGCTCACCCCCGAGTAGCGGTAACTACGAGCAGTACTTC. It codes for CASSPPSSGNYEQYF.

This chain connects TRBV11-3 to TRBJ2-3; D is uncertain. Trimming stripped 2 bases from V and 4 bases from J, with 10 bases between. CDR3 size: 14 residues. Germline V gene lookup returns CDR1 SGHNT and CDR2 YENEEA. Written as DNA, the CDR3 is TGTGCCAGCAGCTTAAACAGTGCTGCAGATACGCAGTATTTT. It translates to CASSLNSAADTQYF. The variable domain in full, with the rest retrieved from reference TRBV11-3 and TRBJ2-3, is EAGVVQSPRYKIIEKKQPVAFWCNPISGHNTLYWYLQNLGQGPELLIRYENEEAVDDSQLPKDRFSAERLKGVDSTLKIQPAELGDSAVYLCASSLNSAADTQYFGPGTRLTVL.

The chain recombines TRBV19 with TRBJ1-1; unclear D gene. This CDR3 region has 16 residues. Looked up from germline, CDR1 is LNHDA and CDR2 is SQIVND (reference sequence). Trimming shortened V by 6 bases and J by 2 bases, and 19 bases separated the two germline ends. The CDR3 loop is CASRWEAGRLNTEAFF. The CDR3 DNA reads as TGTGCCAGTAGGTGGGAGGCCGGACGCCTCAACACTGAAGCTTTCTTT.

The V call is TRBV2, the J call TRBJ2-7; 9 bases agree with TRBD1. This CDR3 has 16 amino acids. Germline V gene sequence: CDR1 SNHLY, CDR2 FYNNEI. V was clipped by 7 bases and J by 4 bases; unmatched bases: 14. Written as DNA, the CDR3 is TGTGCCAGCACGGGGACTGGGACAGGGTTTAGTTACGAGCAGTACGTC. Translating gives CASTGTGTGFSYEQYV.

The rearrangement links TRBV2 to TRBJ1-3, with D maybe TRBD1 (5 bases). This CDR3 has 16 amino acids. Germline CDR1 is SNHLY and CDR2 is FYNNEI. The V end was cut by 4 bases, the J end by 1 base, with 14 bases between. CDR3 amino acids: CASSVAGGESGNTIYF. The CDR3, as DNA: TGTGCCAGCAGTGTCGCAGGAGGGGAGTCTGGAAACACCATATATTTT.

The CDR3 DNA follows: TGTGCCAGCAGCTTAGGAACGACTAGCGGGAGTAGTGGACAAGAGACCCAGTACTTC. This translates into CASSLGTTSGSSGQETQYF. The chain couples TRBV7-9 to TRBJ2-5; the match to TRBD2 covers 12 bases. The V segment lost 1 base and the J segment 2 bases; nucleotides outside the gene matches: 11. CDR1 SEHNR and CDR2 FQNEAQ come from the germline V gene (reference sequence). The CDR3 runs to 19 residues.